The clone carrying this T cell receptor beta chain was seen many times. The target antigen is unknown. Template-switching 5'RACE yielded the TCR cDNA; a universal primer site and UMIs were added in the process. TCRdb re-called the 5' RACE reads with MiXCR, one entry per CDR3 protein. The sample records approximately 120,000 distinct CDR3 sequences, 7.4% being singletons. The sample originates from a study of T cells after yellow fever vaccination. Points from the study as a whole: Clonotypes shared by both compartments, CD4 and CD8, made up a small share. Post-booster repertoires again held most primary-vaccination clones (approximately 96% CD4, approximately 90% CD8). The presence of abundant clonotypes contaminating from the bulk population was possible in FACS-sorted repertoires.

From germline, CDR1 is SGHRS and CDR2 YFSETQ. The CDR3 has 17 residues. V trimming: 0 bases; J trimming: 4 bases; junction bases outside the gene matches: 6. This receptor was obtained from a man younger than 30 who received the YFV17D yellow fever vaccine. The rearrangement uses TRBV5-1 and TRBJ2-1, with 11 bases fitting TRBD2. The sample in question was CD4+ T cells sorted from PBMCs, obtained approximately 11 days after the first yellow fever vaccination. The CDR3 reads CASSLAYLAGGYNEQFF. CDR3 nucleotides: TGCGCCAGCAGCTTGGCGTATCTAGCGGGGGGATACAATGAGCAGTTCTTC.